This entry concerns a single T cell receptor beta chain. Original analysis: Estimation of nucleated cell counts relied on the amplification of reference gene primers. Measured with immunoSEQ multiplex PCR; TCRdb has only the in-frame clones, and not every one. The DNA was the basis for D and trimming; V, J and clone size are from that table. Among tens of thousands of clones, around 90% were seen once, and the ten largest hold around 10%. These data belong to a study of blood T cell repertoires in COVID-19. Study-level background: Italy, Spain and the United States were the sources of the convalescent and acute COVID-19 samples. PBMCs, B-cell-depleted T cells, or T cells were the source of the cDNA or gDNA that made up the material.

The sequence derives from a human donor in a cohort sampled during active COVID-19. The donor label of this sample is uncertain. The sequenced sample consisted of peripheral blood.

Here the CDR3 DNA reads TGTGCCACCAGCGAAACAGGGTTGTTCTACGAGCAGTACTTC. Translating it yields CATSETGLFYEQYF. The chain combines TRBV15 with TRBJ2-7, with D tentatively TRBD1 (6 bases). Trimming removed 5 bases at V and 3 bases at J, with 14 bases between. The CDR3 totals 14 residues. Germline V gene lookup returns CDR1 LNHNV and CDR2 YYDKDF (reference sequence).